Listed below are T cell receptor beta chains from one sample, sequenced in a study of vaccination effects on CD4 cells after COVID-19. Using immunoSEQ multiplex PCR, the repertoire was profiled, and TCRdb retains in-frame clones only, with some absent. The profile covers tens of thousands of clones, with 70% to 80% appearing a single time and around 13% taken by the ten largest. Which antigens these TCRs recognize remains unknown. Sequenced here: CD4+ T cells from PBMCs cultured with HCoV-OC43 spike peptides, sampled before COVID-19 vaccination. Receptors originate from a human donor who received a COVID-19 vaccine. Both conserved end residues are part of each CDR3. D genes are given only for firm matches. Some rows have no size entry. The others give once, few or many, or a class for an expanded clone.

v_gene: TRBV5-1; d_gene: NA; len: 17; abundance: NA; j_gene: TRBJ2-1; CDR3nt: TGCGCCAGCAGCTTGGGGACTCTAGCGCCCACCTACAATGAGCAGTTCTTC; CDR3aa: CASSLGTLAPTYNEQFF
v_gene: TRBV13; d_gene: NA; len: 15; abundance: NA; j_gene: TRBJ2-1; CDR3nt: TGTGCCAGCAGCTTAGGTTTTGGGGGAGACAATGAGCAGTTCTTC; CDR3aa: CASSLGFGGDNEQFF
v_gene: TRBV6-5; d_gene: TRBD1; len: 13; abundance: once; j_gene: TRBJ2-7; CDR3nt: TGTGCCAGCAGAATTACAGGGGGCAACGAGCAGTACTTC; CDR3aa: CASRITGGNEQYF
v_gene: TRBV7-9; d_gene: NA; len: 13; abundance: NA; j_gene: TRBJ1-5; CDR3nt: TGTGCCAGCAGCTTGACAGATAATCAGCCCCAGCATTTT; CDR3aa: CASSLTDNQPQHF
v_gene: TRBV20-1; d_gene: NA; len: 10; abundance: NA; j_gene: TRBJ2-1; CDR3nt: TGCAGTGCTCTTATCAATGAGCAGTTCTTC; CDR3aa: CSALINEQFF
v_gene: TRBV18; d_gene: TRBD1; len: 15; abundance: once; j_gene: TRBJ2-7; CDR3nt: TGTGCCAGCTCACCACCATCCAGGGGGTCGGCCGAGCAGTACTTC; CDR3aa: CASSPPSRGSAEQYF
v_gene: TRBV18; d_gene: NA; len: 12; abundance: once; j_gene: TRBJ1-2; CDR3nt: TGTGCCAGCTCACCTCAGGGAGATGGCTACACCTTC; CDR3aa: CASSPQGDGYTF
v_gene: TRBV25-1; d_gene: NA; len: 14; abundance: NA; j_gene: TRBJ1-2; CDR3nt: TGTGCCAGCAGTGAAGTGGGAGGGTCGTATGGCTACACCTTC; CDR3aa: CASSEVGGSYGYTF
v_gene: TRBV5-1; d_gene: TRBD1; len: 16; abundance: NA; j_gene: TRBJ2-3; CDR3nt: TGCGCCAGCAGCTTGGTACAGGGGGGTGGCACAGATACGCAGTATTTT; CDR3aa: CASSLVQGGGTDTQYF
v_gene: TRBV6-5; d_gene: NA; len: 14; abundance: once; j_gene: TRBJ1-1; CDR3nt: TGTGCCAGCAGTCCGGGACTCAAAAACACTGAAGCTTTCTTT; CDR3aa: CASSPGLKNTEAFF
v_gene: TRBV18; d_gene: NA; len: 18; abundance: NA; j_gene: TRBJ1-5; CDR3nt: TGTGCCAGCTCACCGGACGGCCCGAGTTCTTATGGCAATCAGCCCCAGCATTTT; CDR3aa: CASSPDGPSSYGNQPQHF
v_gene: TRBV12-3/TRBV12-4; d_gene: NA; len: 12; abundance: once; j_gene: TRBJ2-3; CDR3nt: TGTGCCAGCAGCCTTCTGAGGGATACGCAGTATTTT; CDR3aa: CASSLLRDTQYF
v_gene: TRBV6-5; d_gene: NA; len: 13; abundance: NA; j_gene: TRBJ1-2; CDR3nt: TGTGCCAGCAGCCAAGATGGGGACTATGGCTACACCTTC; CDR3aa: CASSQDGDYGYTF
v_gene: TRBV5-1; d_gene: TRBD2; len: 17; abundance: NA; j_gene: TRBJ2-1; CDR3nt: TGCGCCAGCAGTTTACTAGCGGGAGGGGGGACCTACAATGAGCAGTTCTTC; CDR3aa: CASSLLAGGGTYNEQFF
v_gene: TRBV4-1; d_gene: NA; len: 16; abundance: NA; j_gene: TRBJ2-2; CDR3nt: TGCGCCAGCAGCCAAGGCCCGGGACAGAACACCGGGGAGCTGTTTTTT; CDR3aa: CASSQGPGQNTGELFF
v_gene: TRBV12-3/TRBV12-4; d_gene: NA; len: 11; abundance: NA; j_gene: TRBJ1-1; CDR3nt: TGTGCCAGCATTATGCCTGATAAGGCTTTCTTT; CDR3aa: CASIMPDKAFF
v_gene: TRBV5-1; d_gene: NA; len: 16; abundance: NA; j_gene: TRBJ2-1; CDR3nt: TGCGCCAGCAGCCCCCCCATTGGCCAGTCCGCGGATGAGCAGTTCTTC; CDR3aa: CASSPPIGQSADEQFF
v_gene: TRBV7-9; d_gene: NA; len: 14; abundance: NA; j_gene: TRBJ2-7; CDR3nt: TGTGCCAGCAGCCCACCGCTAGCTCGGTACGAGCAGTACTTC; CDR3aa: CASSPPLARYEQYF
v_gene: TRBV7-6; d_gene: TRBD1; len: 16; abundance: NA; j_gene: TRBJ1-6; CDR3nt: TGTGCCAGCAGTTTAACCGGGACAGGAGCTAATTCACCCCTCCACTTT; CDR3aa: CASSLTGTGANSPLHF
v_gene: TRBV29-1; d_gene: TRBD1; len: 14; abundance: NA; j_gene: TRBJ1-2; CDR3nt: TGCAGCGTTGAAGAGGGACAGGGATACTATGGCTACACCTTC; CDR3aa: CSVEEGQGYYGYTF
v_gene: TRBV6-5; d_gene: NA; len: 15; abundance: NA; j_gene: TRBJ2-3; CDR3nt: TGTGCCAGCAGTCGTTCAGGGATCCTCACAGATACGCAGTATTTT; CDR3aa: CASSRSGILTDTQYF
v_gene: TRBV7-9; d_gene: NA; len: 12; abundance: NA; j_gene: TRBJ2-1; CDR3nt: TGTGCCAGCAGCTTAGGATCCGAGGGTCAGTTCTTC; CDR3aa: CASSLGSEGQFF
v_gene: TRBV3-1/TRBV3-2; d_gene: NA; len: 16; abundance: NA; j_gene: TRBJ2-7; CDR3nt: TGTGCCAGCAGCCACCCAACTAGTAGCGACGACTACGAGCAGTACTTC; CDR3aa: CASSHPTSSDDYEQYF
v_gene: TRBV19; d_gene: NA; len: 15; abundance: NA; j_gene: TRBJ1-4; CDR3nt: TGTGCCAGTAGTATTAAGTTTATCAAGCGGGAAAAACTGTTTTTT; CDR3aa: CASSIKFIKREKLFF
v_gene: TRBV12-5; d_gene: NA; len: 12; abundance: NA; j_gene: TRBJ1-1; CDR3nt: TGTGCTAGTGGTTTGAGGGGCATTGAAGCTTTCTTT; CDR3aa: CASGLRGIEAFF
v_gene: TRBV6-5; d_gene: TRBD2; len: 13; abundance: NA; j_gene: TRBJ2-5; CDR3nt: TGTGCCAGCAGACTAGCGGGCCGGGAGACCCAGTACTTC; CDR3aa: CASRLAGRETQYF
v_gene: TRBV21-1; d_gene: NA; len: 17; abundance: few; j_gene: TRBJ2-2; CDR3nt: TGTGCCAGCAGCAAAACGGCGTCGGCGGGAGGGAACGGGGAGCTGTTTTTT; CDR3aa: CASSKTASAGGNGELFF
v_gene: TRBV4-1; d_gene: TRBD1; len: 15; abundance: NA; j_gene: TRBJ1-1; CDR3nt: TGCGCCAGCAGCCAACAGGGGGGATTGGGCACTGAAGCTTTCTTT; CDR3aa: CASSQQGGLGTEAFF
v_gene: TRBV5-4; d_gene: NA; len: 13; abundance: NA; j_gene: TRBJ1-2; CDR3nt: TGTGCCAGCAGCTTGGGGGGGACCTATGGCTACACCTTC; CDR3aa: CASSLGGTYGYTF
v_gene: TRBV5-4; d_gene: NA; len: 15; abundance: NA; j_gene: TRBJ2-1; CDR3nt: TGTGCCAGCAGCCCCAAAACTAGCAAGCTAAATGAGCAGTTCTTC; CDR3aa: CASSPKTSKLNEQFF
v_gene: TRBV28; d_gene: NA; len: 14; abundance: NA; j_gene: TRBJ2-7; CDR3nt: TGTGCCAGCAGTAGTGGACAGTCGAACTACGAGCAGTACTTC; CDR3aa: CASSSGQSNYEQYF
v_gene: TRBV5-6; d_gene: TRBD1; len: 16; abundance: NA; j_gene: TRBJ2-2; CDR3nt: TGTGCCAGCAGCTTTCGGACAGGGACCGACACCGGGGAGCTGTTTTTT; CDR3aa: CASSFRTGTDTGELFF
v_gene: TRBV15; d_gene: TRBD1; len: 15; abundance: NA; j_gene: TRBJ2-7; CDR3nt: TGTGCCACCAGGGGTGGGACAGGGGTCTCCTACGAGCAGTACTTC; CDR3aa: CATRGGTGVSYEQYF
v_gene: TRBV5-4; d_gene: NA; len: 16; abundance: NA; j_gene: TRBJ2-7; CDR3nt: TGTGCCAGCAGCCCTCTCCGGGACACCGACTCCTACGAGCAGTACTTC; CDR3aa: CASSPLRDTDSYEQYF
v_gene: TRBV27; d_gene: NA; len: 14; abundance: NA; j_gene: TRBJ1-4; CDR3nt: TGTGCCAGCAGTTTAGGCAGGGCCCGGGAAAAACTGTTTTTT; CDR3aa: CASSLGRAREKLFF
v_gene: TRBV10-3; d_gene: NA; len: 12; abundance: NA; j_gene: TRBJ2-1; CDR3nt: TGTGCCATCAGTGAGGCAGACAATGAGCAGTTCTTC; CDR3aa: CAISEADNEQFF
v_gene: TRBV27; d_gene: TRBD2; len: 13; abundance: few; j_gene: TRBJ2-7; CDR3nt: TGTGCCAACGGGGGGTCGCGGGTCTACGAGCAGTACTTC; CDR3aa: CANGGSRVYEQYF
v_gene: TRBV5-1; d_gene: NA; len: 15; abundance: once; j_gene: TRBJ1-4; CDR3nt: TGCGCCAGCAGCGGGGGAAGCTCAACTAATGAAAAACTGTTTTTT; CDR3aa: CASSGGSSTNEKLFF
v_gene: TRBV10-2; d_gene: NA; len: 14; abundance: NA; j_gene: TRBJ1-5; CDR3nt: TGCGCCAGCAGTGAAATGGGTGGGGGTCAGCCCCAGCATTTT; CDR3aa: CASSEMGGGQPQHF
v_gene: TRBV3-1/TRBV3-2; d_gene: TRBD2; len: 15; abundance: NA; j_gene: TRBJ2-7; CDR3nt: TGTGCCAGCAGCCAACTTTTAGCGGGAGTCGCCGAGCAGTACTTC; CDR3aa: CASSQLLAGVAEQYF
v_gene: TRBV21-1; d_gene: NA; len: 18; abundance: once; j_gene: TRBJ1-1; CDR3nt: TGTGCCAGCAGCATGGAGCCCCGACAGGCCCCCACAGGCACTGAAGCTTTCTTT; CDR3aa: CASSMEPRQAPTGTEAFF
v_gene: TRBV6-5; d_gene: TRBD2; len: 16; abundance: NA; j_gene: TRBJ2-3; CDR3nt: TGTGCCAGCAGTTACGATGGGACTAGAGGTGCAGATACGCAGTATTTT; CDR3aa: CASSYDGTRGADTQYF
v_gene: TRBV19; d_gene: TRBD1; len: 14; abundance: NA; j_gene: TRBJ1-1; CDR3nt: TGTGCCAGTAGTATTGGGCAGGGGGTTGCTGAAGCTTTCTTT; CDR3aa: CASSIGQGVAEAFF
v_gene: TRBV15; d_gene: TRBD2; len: 15; abundance: few; j_gene: TRBJ2-3; CDR3nt: TGTGCCACCAGCAGAGATGCGGGGGGGTCAGATACGCAGTATTTT; CDR3aa: CATSRDAGGSDTQYF
v_gene: TRBV10-2; d_gene: NA; len: 14; abundance: NA; j_gene: TRBJ2-3; CDR3nt: TGCGCCAGCAGCAGGGGGGGGATCACAGATACGCAGTATTTT; CDR3aa: CASSRGGITDTQYF
v_gene: TRBV6-1; d_gene: NA; len: 15; abundance: few; j_gene: TRBJ2-2; CDR3nt: TGTGCCAGCAGTGAATGGTCTACGAACACCGGGGAGCTGTTTTTT; CDR3aa: CASSEWSTNTGELFF
v_gene: TRBV4-1; d_gene: NA; len: 16; abundance: NA; j_gene: TRBJ2-1; CDR3nt: TGCGCCAGCAGCGACGCAGTGGGGGGCCCCTACAATGAGCAGTTCTTC; CDR3aa: CASSDAVGGPYNEQFF
v_gene: TRBV20-1; d_gene: NA; len: 14; abundance: NA; j_gene: TRBJ1-6; CDR3nt: TGCAGTGCTAGTGTGGGACTGAATAATTCACCCCTCCACTTT; CDR3aa: CSASVGLNNSPLHF
v_gene: TRBV6-6; d_gene: NA; len: 13; abundance: NA; j_gene: TRBJ1-1; CDR3nt: TGTGCCAGCAGTCGAGAGTGGACCACTGAAGCTTTCTTT; CDR3aa: CASSREWTTEAFF
v_gene: TRBV3-1/TRBV3-2; d_gene: TRBD2; len: 16; abundance: NA; j_gene: TRBJ2-4; CDR3nt: TGTGCCAGCAGCCGAGGAAATAGCGGGGGGGCTGACATTCAGTACTTC; CDR3aa: CASSRGNSGGADIQYF
v_gene: TRBV7-9; d_gene: NA; len: 15; abundance: once; j_gene: TRBJ2-7; CDR3nt: TGTGCCAGCAGCTTCACGGAGGGGGGGATCTACGAGCAGTACTTC; CDR3aa: CASSFTEGGIYEQYF
v_gene: TRBV29-1; d_gene: TRBD2; len: 12; abundance: NA; j_gene: TRBJ2-7; CDR3nt: TGCAGCGTAGGACTAGCGGGAATCGAGCAGTACTTC; CDR3aa: CSVGLAGIEQYF
v_gene: TRBV7-9; d_gene: TRBD1; len: 13; abundance: NA; j_gene: TRBJ1-2; CDR3nt: TGTGCCAGCACCCAGGGGGCTAACTATGGCTACACCTTC; CDR3aa: CASTQGANYGYTF
v_gene: TRBV5-5; d_gene: TRBD2; len: 15; abundance: NA; j_gene: TRBJ2-5; CDR3nt: TGTGCCAGCAGCTTGACTAGCGGGGGGCAAGAGACCCAGTACTTC; CDR3aa: CASSLTSGGQETQYF
v_gene: TRBV5-1; d_gene: NA; len: 15; abundance: NA; j_gene: TRBJ1-3; CDR3nt: TGCGCCAGCAGCTTGGGACAGACCTCTGGAAACACCATATATTTT; CDR3aa: CASSLGQTSGNTIYF
v_gene: TRBV27; d_gene: TRBD1; len: 16; abundance: NA; j_gene: TRBJ1-2; CDR3nt: TGTGCCAGCAGTTCCGGGACAGGGTATTCCTGGAATGGCTACACCTTC; CDR3aa: CASSSGTGYSWNGYTF
v_gene: TRBV19; d_gene: TRBD1; len: 13; abundance: few; j_gene: TRBJ1-4; CDR3nt: TGTGCCAGTAGTCTGGACAGGGATGAAAAACTGTTTTTT; CDR3aa: CASSLDRDEKLFF
v_gene: TRBV6-4; d_gene: NA; len: 12; abundance: NA; j_gene: TRBJ2-1; CDR3nt: TGTGCCAGCAGTGACAATAACAATGAGCAGTTCTTC; CDR3aa: CASSDNNNEQFF
v_gene: TRBV30; d_gene: NA; len: 13; abundance: NA; j_gene: TRBJ2-5; CDR3nt: TGTGCCTGGAGACCGGGACCCATGGAGACCCAGTACTTC; CDR3aa: CAWRPGPMETQYF
v_gene: TRBV6-5; d_gene: TRBD2; len: 15; abundance: NA; j_gene: TRBJ2-1; CDR3nt: TGTGCCAGCAGCGGACTAGCGAGGTCCTACAATGAGCAGTTCTTC; CDR3aa: CASSGLARSYNEQFF